This TCR beta chain appears in the sequencing data of a study of T cell repertoires in cytomegalovirus infection. Findings and limits, study-wide: Identification of carriers of CMV plus the relevant HLA was performed using cumulative public TCR beta family frequency.

The sample holds a few counts of this clonotype. Its antigen remains unknown. Each CDR3 protein gets one entry after TCRdb re-called the reads with MiXCR. The table lists 200,000 to 300,000 distinct CDR3 sequences, about an eighth of them singletons. Germline assignment: CDR1 MDHEN and CDR2 SYDVKM. The CDR3 sequence is 16 residues long. V shed 6 bases and J 1 base; nucleotides not matched to a gene: 8. The sequencing input was PBMCs. This chain uses TRBV28 with TRBJ2-5; 10 bases map to TRBD1. The clonotype originates from a human donor in good health (CMV status not recorded). Some clones in this sample may be carry-over from other donors' samples. Written as DNA, the CDR3 is TGTGCCAGCAGCCAGGGGGACAGGGGTTTCCAAGAGACCCAGTACTTC. Translating gives CASSQGDRGFQETQYF.